This T cell receptor beta chain was recovered during a study of CD8+CD57+ T cells in acquired aplastic anemia. The germline V gene encodes CDR1 DFQATT and CDR2 SNEGSKA (reference sequence). V lost 5 bases, J lost 4 bases, and 12 bases lay in between. This CDR3 comprises 12 residues. TCR beta VDJ combinations and CDR3 sequences were profiled from genomic DNA. TCRdb itself ran the reads through MiXCR, one entry per CDR3 protein. The sample holds 150,000 or so distinct CDR3 sequences, about 64% seen once. Study-wide results and caveats: It was found that almost 30 CD8+ CDR3 sequences were shared between patients and controls. A significant difference in CD8+ Simpson's diversity between patients and controls was not found.

As for this clonotype: Its antigen is not identified.

This receptor was obtained from a human donor in good health. The V gene is TRBV20-1, the J gene TRBJ2-7; D possibly matches TRBD1 or TRBD2 (5 bases each). The sequenced sample consisted of sorted CD4+, CD8+, or CD8+CD57+ T cells (not recorded which) from PBMCs. The CDR3 DNA follows: TGCAGTGCTCCAGGGACCTCATACGAGCAGTACTTC. This translates into CSAPGTSYEQYF.